These 15 T cell receptor beta chains originate from one sample sequenced in a study of molecular identifiers for immune sequencing clone quantification. Via MiXCR, TCRdb re-called the PCR reads, giving one row per CDR3 protein. In the table there are 88,000 or so distinct CDR3 sequences, 20% to 25% of which are singletons. The sequenced sample consisted of naive CD8+ T cells from blood, with Jurkat cell RNA spiked in. Subset meaning: FACS-sorted CD8+CD4-CCR7+CD45RA+ naive T cells. The receptors come from a human donor in good health. Some libraries in this study had Jurkat cell RNA spiked in.

The CDR3 loop is CASSLSRGKGIGELFF. The CDR3 DNA reads TGTGCCAGCAGTTTATCTCGGGGGAAGGGGATCGGGGAGCTGTTTTTT. V usage is TRBV28 and J usage is TRBJ2-2; D may be TRBD2 (6 bases). This CDR3 comprises 16 residues. V was cut by 1 base and J by 7 bases, with 16 bases left in between. Germline-derived CDR1 and CDR2 are MDHEN and SYDVKM.

The table lists this clonotype with many counts. The V and J genes are TRBV7-9 and TRBJ1-1, with 10 bases matching TRBD1. Germline V CDR1 and CDR2: SEHNR, FQNEAQ (reference sequence). Trimming cost V 5 bases and J 3 bases; bases outside gene matches: 21. The length of the CDR3 is 20 residues. CDR3 protein: CASSPLLGAGQGEEYTEAFF. The CDR3 DNA reads TGTGCCAGCAGCCCCTTACTCGGGGCCGGACAGGGGGAAGAGTACACTGAAGCTTTCTTT.

To note about this clonotype: This may come from a read error, since a much larger clone is one base off. This CDR3 is CASSLQGLNQPQHF. In DNA, the CDR3 is TGTGCCAGCAGTTTGCAGGGGCTGAATCAGCCCCAGCATTTT. The V call is TRBV6-5, the J call TRBJ1-5; tentatively, D is TRBD1 (6 bases). The CDR3 is 14 residues long. Germline V gene lookup returns CDR1 MNHEY and CDR2 SVGAGI. Deletions cut 4 bases from V and 4 bases from J, with 11 bases between.

At least ten counts were recorded for this clonotype. The rearrangement uses TRBV7-2 and TRBJ2-1; 11 nucleotides line up with TRBD2. Per germline, CDR1 SGHTA and CDR2 FQGNSA. V lost 4 bases, J lost 7 bases, and 24 bases stayed unmatched. This CDR3 has 21 residues. CDR3 protein: CASSSRIAGGAPISRRNEQFF. CDR3 DNA sequence: TGTGCCAGCAGCTCGAGAATAGCGGGGGGGGCACCAATTTCGCGAAGGAATGAGCAGTTCTTC. Full variable domain (missing parts from reference TRBV7-2 and TRBJ2-1): GAGVSQSPSNKVTEKGKDVELRCDPISGHTALYWYRQSLGQGLEFLIYFQGNSAPDKSGLPSDRFSAERTGGSVSTLTIQRTQQEDSAVYLCASSSRIAGGAPISRRNEQFFGPGTRLTVL.

In DNA form, the CDR3 reads TGTGCCAGCAGAACCGGGACAGGGGTGACCGGGGAGCTGTTTTTT. This sequence encodes CASRTGTGVTGELFF. The chain has TRBV7-9 and TRBJ2-2; 10 positions agree with TRBD1. This CDR3 has 15 residues. The junction had 6 bases not matched to a gene; V was cut back by 6 bases and J by 5 bases. Germline values: CDR1 SEHNR, CDR2 FQNEAQ (reference sequence). Complete variable domain (other parts from reference TRBV7-9 and TRBJ2-2): DTGVSQNPRHKITKRGQNVTFRCDPISEHNRLYWYRQTLGQGPEFLTYFQNEAQLEKSRLLSDRFSAERPKGSFSTLEIQRTEQGDSAMYLCASRTGTGVTGELFFGEGSRLTVL.

This clonotype has only a few counts. The gene calls are TRBV15 and TRBJ2-1; possible D gene TRBD1, 5 bases. The length of the CDR3 is 15 residues. The germline V and J ends were trimmed by 8 bases and 0 bases, with 14 bases remaining between them. The V gene's germline CDR1 is LNHNV and CDR2 YYDKDF (reference sequence). The CDR3 DNA sequence: TGTGCCACCGCTCTAAGAAGGGGCTCCTACAATGAGCAGTTCTTC. Protein sequence: CATALRRGSYNEQFF.

The J gene is TRBJ2-5, the V gene TRBV7-3; a possible D gene is TRBD1 (5 bases). This CDR3 has 15 residues. The germline CDR1 and CDR2 sequences are SGHTA and FQGTGA. The V and J ends lost 0 bases and 2 bases respectively, with 10 bases between them. The CDR3 protein is CASSLTLGQQETQYF. CDR3 nucleotide sequence: TGTGCCAGCAGCTTAACGTTGGGGCAGCAAGAGACCCAGTACTTC.

This clonotype occurred once. V is TRBV9 and J is TRBJ2-1, with 12 nucleotides matching TRBD2. The germline V gene encodes CDR1 SGDLS and CDR2 YYNGEE. This CDR3 comprises 16 residues. With 4 bases clipped from V and 3 bases from J, the junction kept 5 bases outside the gene matches. Written as DNA, the CDR3 is TGTGCCAGCAGCCCTAGCGGGGGGGGGGTCTACAATGAGCAGTTCTTC. Protein product: CASSPSGGGVYNEQFF.

This clonotype showed up just a few times. The chain uses TRBV12-3 or TRBV12-4 and TRBJ2-1; TRBD1 might be the D (5 bases). The ends were cut back, 7 bases at V and 2 bases at J, with 9 bases in the middle. This CDR3 is 13 amino acids long. The DNA for the CDR3 is TGTGCCAGCATACAGGAGACCTACAATGAGCAGTTCTTC. Translated, it gives CASIQETYNEQFF.

This clonotype was seen a handful of times. The chain links TRBV5-6 to TRBJ2-7; 7 nucleotides match TRBD1. Germline values: CDR1 SGHDT, CDR2 YYEEEE. The J segment lost 4 bases and the V segment lost 5 bases, leaving 9 bases of the junction unmatched. There are 14 residues in the CDR3. The CDR3 spells CASRRDSHLYEQYF. CDR3 coding DNA: TGTGCCAGCAGACGGGACAGCCATTTGTACGAGCAGTACTTC.

This chain joins TRBV9 and TRBJ2-3; D unclear. Germline lookup yields CDR1 SGDLS and CDR2 YYNGEE. The CDR3 is 15 residues long. The ends were cut back, 7 bases at V and 4 bases at J, with 19 bases in the middle. The CDR3 DNA reads as TGTGCCAGCTGCCCCTCAAGGGATGAGGCAGATACGCAGTATTTT. Protein sequence: CASCPSRDEADTQYF.

This clonotype was seen repeatedly, ten times or more. The chain carries TRBV12-3 or TRBV12-4 and TRBJ1-4; 7 bases match TRBD1. This CDR3 region has 15 residues. V lost 4 bases and J lost 4; bases outside the gene matches: 6. The DNA of the CDR3 is TGTGCCAGCAGTTCCCCGGGACAGCTTAATGAAAAACTGTTTTTT. This gives the protein CASSSPGQLNEKLFF.

As concerns this clonotype: A much larger clone lies a single base off, so this may be a read error. This chain uses TRBV14 with TRBJ1-2; possibly TRBD1 for D (5 bases). CDR1 and CDR2 (germline): SGHDN, FVKESK. CDR3 length equals 20 residues. Written as DNA, the CDR3 is TGTGCCAACAGCCAAACCCCCTGGACACCCAGCAGTAGGGTGAACTATGGCTACACCTTC. Its protein product is CANSQTPWTPSSRVNYGYTF.

This clonotype was seen at least ten times. This chain links TRBV4-3 with TRBJ2-1, with a possible D match to TRBD2 (5 bases). Germline V gives CDR1 LGHNA, CDR2 YSLEER. V lost 0 bases and J lost 4, with 7 bases in between. The CDR3 sequence is 14 residues long. For the CDR3, the DNA is TGCGCCAGCAGCCAAGATCGGGGATACAATGAGCAGTTCTTC. Translated, it gives CASSQDRGYNEQFF.

This clonotype occurred many times. The chain employs TRBV5-1 and TRBJ2-7; the match to TRBD1 covers 10 bases. The CDR3 has 14 amino acids. Germline V gene lookup returns CDR1 SGHRS and CDR2 YFSETQ. Trimming at V came to 4 bases and at J to 4 bases, leaving 5 bases not matched to a gene. The CDR3 sequence: CASSLGTGVYEQYF. The CDR3 DNA sequence: TGCGCCAGCAGCCTCGGGACAGGGGTTTACGAGCAGTACTTC. The full variable domain, its missing parts supplied by reference TRBV5-1 and TRBJ2-7, is KAGVTQTPRYLIKTRGQQVTLSCSPISGHRSVSWYQQTPGQGLQFLFEYFSETQRNKGNFPGRFSGRQFSNSRSEMNVSTLELGDSALYLCASSLGTGVYEQYFGPGTRLTVT.